These T cell receptor beta chains were read from a single sample in a study of shared clonotypes between healthy human individuals. Repertoires were generated with immunoSEQ multiplex PCR, while TCRdb's copy carries only in-frame clones and drops some. Here the sample spans approximately 500,000 clones, more than 65% being singletons. Sequencing was performed on PBMCs. Receptors originate from a woman aged 40 to 50 in good health. Some clones in this sample may be carry-over from other donors' samples. Both conserved end residues are part of each CDR3. Fields, in order: V gene, clone size, D gene, J gene, CDR3 protein, CDR3 DNA. D genes are given only for firm matches. Clone size is stated in some rows and not others, as once, few, many or a class when expanded.

V: TRBV4-3
size: once
D: .
J: TRBJ1-4
CDR3: CASSQVFTWLDEKLFF
DNA: TGCGCCAGCAGCCAAGTTTTCACATGGCTGGATGAAAAACTGTTTTTT

V: TRBV19
size: once
D: TRBD1
J: TRBJ1-4
CDR3: CASNPGQGFNEKLFF
DNA: TGTGCCAGTAACCCGGGACAGGGATTTAATGAAAAACTGTTTTTT

V: TRBV19
size: .
D: TRBD2
J: TRBJ2-1
CDR3: CASSIDSGAGNEQFF
DNA: TGTGCCAGTAGTATTGATAGCGGGGCTGGAAATGAGCAGTTCTTC

V: TRBV18
size: .
D: .
J: TRBJ1-5
CDR3: CASSPYPLTAYSNQPQHF
DNA: TGTGCCAGCTCACCGTACCCCCTGACGGCTTATAGCAATCAGCCCCAGCATTTT

V: TRBV28
size: .
D: .
J: TRBJ2-1
CDR3: CASSPPATNEQFF
DNA: TGTGCCAGCAGCCCCCCCGCGACGAATGAGCAGTTCTTC

V: TRBV6-6
size: .
D: TRBD2
J: TRBJ2-3
CDR3: CASSSTASGRATQYF
DNA: TGTGCCAGCAGTTCCACGGCTAGCGGGAGGGCTACGCAGTATTTT

V: TRBV11-3
size: .
D: TRBD1
J: TRBJ2-5
CDR3: CASSDRGRETQYF
DNA: TGTGCCAGCAGCGACAGGGGCCGGGAGACCCAGTACTTC

V: TRBV19
size: .
D: TRBD1
J: TRBJ2-7
CDR3: CASSSGGQMMDEQYF
DNA: TGTGCCAGTAGTTCAGGGGGCCAAATGATGGACGAGCAGTACTTC

V: TRBV7-9
size: .
D: TRBD1
J: TRBJ1-2
CDR3: CASSLVQGSYGYTF
DNA: TGTGCCAGCAGCTTAGTACAGGGGAGCTATGGCTACACCTTC

V: TRBV7-2
size: .
D: .
J: TRBJ2-5
CDR3: CASSLQFVGGGETQYF
DNA: TGTGCCAGCAGCTTACAGTTCGTGGGAGGAGGAGAGACCCAGTACTTC

V: TRBV27
size: once
D: .
J: TRBJ2-5
CDR3: CASSKTRQETQYF
DNA: TGTGCCAGCAGCAAGACGCGCCAAGAGACCCAGTACTTC

V: TRBV19
size: .
D: .
J: TRBJ1-1
CDR3: CASTNPGVNTEAFF
DNA: TGTGCCAGTACGAATCCAGGGGTGAACACTGAAGCTTTCTTT

V: TRBV15
size: .
D: TRBD2
J: TRBJ2-5
CDR3: CATSRPLAAQETQYF
DNA: TGTGCCACCAGCAGACCTCTAGCGGCTCAAGAGACCCAGTACTTC

V: TRBV4-3
size: .
D: .
J: TRBJ2-5
CDR3: CASSQDSGREIGETQYF
DNA: TGCGCCAGCAGCCAAGATTCGGGTCGGGAGATTGGCGAGACCCAGTACTTC

V: TRBV6-1
size: .
D: .
J: TRBJ1-1
CDR3: CASALTLNTEAFF
DNA: TGTGCCAGCGCGCTGACCCTGAACACTGAAGCTTTCTTT

V: TRBV29-1
size: .
D: TRBD1
J: TRBJ2-7
CDR3: CSARGPPYEQYF
DNA: TGCAGCGCCAGGGGGCCCCCCTACGAGCAGTACTTC

V: TRBV11-2
size: .
D: .
J: TRBJ1-3
CDR3: CASNMFSGNTIYF
DNA: TGTGCCAGCAACATGTTCTCCGGAAACACCATATATTTT

V: TRBV4-1
size: .
D: .
J: TRBJ2-7
CDR3: CASSQVVGSSYEQYF
DNA: TGCGCCAGCAGCCAAGTCGTCGGGAGCTCCTACGAGCAGTACTTC

V: TRBV7-9
size: .
D: .
J: TRBJ2-3
CDR3: CASSLDKAGPSSTDTQYF
DNA: TGTGCCAGCAGCTTAGATAAGGCAGGACCTTCTAGCACAGATACGCAGTATTTT

V: TRBV7-9
size: .
D: .
J: TRBJ2-2
CDR3: CASSPPEGRPGELFF
DNA: TGTGCCAGCAGCCCCCCGGAAGGGAGACCCGGGGAGCTGTTTTTT

V: TRBV6-5
size: .
D: .
J: TRBJ1-3
CDR3: CASSGMSSGNTIYF
DNA: TGTGCCAGCAGTGGCATGAGCTCTGGAAACACCATATATTTT

V: TRBV28
size: .
D: TRBD1
J: TRBJ2-5
CDR3: CASSFSDRETQYF
DNA: TGTGCCAGCAGTTTCTCGGACAGGGAGACCCAGTACTTC

V: TRBV30
size: .
D: TRBD2
J: TRBJ2-1
CDR3: CAWRLAGNNEQFF
DNA: TGTGCCTGGAGACTAGCGGGGAACAATGAGCAGTTCTTC

V: TRBV18
size: .
D: .
J: TRBJ2-7
CDR3: CASSPLNSGDYEQYF
DNA: TGTGCCAGCTCACCGCTTAATTCAGGGGACTACGAGCAGTACTTC

V: TRBV19
size: .
D: TRBD1
J: TRBJ1-5
CDR3: CASRDRGYQPQHF
DNA: TGTGCCAGTAGGGACAGGGGGTATCAGCCCCAGCATTTT

V: TRBV9
size: .
D: .
J: TRBJ2-7
CDR3: CASSSLGSYEQYF
DNA: TGTGCCAGCAGCTCACTGGGGAGTTACGAGCAGTACTTC

V: TRBV7-9
size: .
D: TRBD2
J: TRBJ2-1
CDR3: CASSLALAGSYNEQFF
DNA: TGTGCCAGCAGCTTAGCATTAGCGGGTTCCTACAATGAGCAGTTCTTC

V: TRBV20-1
size: few
D: .
J: TRBJ1-5
CDR3: CSARGVQPQHF
DNA: TGCAGTGCTAGAGGGGTCCAGCCCCAGCATTTT

V: TRBV18
size: .
D: TRBD2
J: TRBJ2-6
CDR3: CASSGMLAGGGGANVLTF
DNA: TGTGCCAGCTCTGGAATGCTAGCGGGAGGAGGTGGGGCCAACGTCCTGACTTTC

V: TRBV18
size: .
D: .
J: TRBJ2-5
CDR3: CASSLNLDSPETQYF
DNA: TGTGCCAGCTCACTCAACCTGGACAGCCCGGAGACCCAGTACTTC

V: TRBV2
size: .
D: TRBD2
J: TRBJ2-5
CDR3: CASSEGGYSVGTQYF
DNA: TGTGCCAGCAGTGAGGGGGGGTATTCGGTCGGGACCCAGTACTTC

V: TRBV7-2
size: .
D: TRBD2
J: TRBJ2-5
CDR3: CASGAGGQETQYF
DNA: TGTGCGTCAGGGGCGGGAGGGCAAGAGACCCAGTACTTC

V: TRBV2
size: .
D: TRBD2
J: TRBJ2-1
CDR3: CASSDPSGSYNEQFF
DNA: TGTGCCAGCAGTGACCCTAGCGGTTCCTACAATGAGCAGTTCTTC

V: TRBV5-4
size: .
D: TRBD2
J: TRBJ2-2
CDR3: CASSLAPRGGAGELFF
DNA: TGTGCCAGCAGCTTGGCACCCCGCGGGGGGGCCGGGGAGCTGTTTTTT

V: TRBV19
size: .
D: .
J: TRBJ1-5
CDR3: CASSTTAYSNQPQHF
DNA: TGTGCCAGTAGCACCACAGCCTATAGCAATCAGCCCCAGCATTTT

V: TRBV28
size: .
D: TRBD1
J: TRBJ1-2
CDR3: CASGFVDRAYGYTF
DNA: TGTGCCAGCGGGTTCGTGGACAGGGCCTATGGCTACACCTTC

V: TRBV29-1
size: .
D: TRBD1
J: TRBJ1-1
CDR3: CSVSAGTGGTEAFF
DNA: TGCAGCGTTAGCGCCGGGACAGGGGGGACCGAAGCTTTCTTT

V: TRBV19
size: few
D: TRBD2
J: TRBJ2-1
CDR3: CASSIAGGRASRYNEQFF
DNA: TGTGCCAGTAGTATCGCCGGCGGGAGGGCCTCTAGGTACAATGAGCAGTTCTTC

V: TRBV5-4
size: .
D: TRBD2
J: TRBJ2-3
CDR3: CASSRSGASTDTQYF
DNA: TGTGCCAGCAGCCGGAGCGGGGCTAGCACAGATACGCAGTATTTT

V: TRBV6-5
size: .
D: .
J: TRBJ1-2
CDR3: CASSRSREANYGYTF
DNA: TGTGCCAGCAGTCGTAGCCGGGAAGCTAACTATGGCTACACCTTC

V: TRBV5-1
size: once
D: TRBD1
J: TRBJ2-1
CDR3: CASSFGDRVNEQFF
DNA: TGCGCCAGCAGCTTTGGGGACAGGGTCAATGAGCAGTTCTTC

V: TRBV6-1
size: .
D: .
J: TRBJ2-7
CDR3: CAEDRDVSSYEQYF
DNA: TGTGCAGAAGACCGGGACGTCAGCTCCTACGAGCAGTACTTC

V: TRBV27
size: .
D: .
J: TRBJ1-1
CDR3: CASRFTGVSGTEAFF
DNA: TGTGCCAGCAGATTTACAGGTGTTTCGGGAACTGAAGCTTTCTTT

V: TRBV6-4
size: few
D: .
J: TRBJ1-5
CDR3: CARECTGNQPQHF
DNA: TGTGCCAGAGAATGCACGGGCAATCAGCCCCAGCATTTT

V: TRBV7-6
size: .
D: .
J: TRBJ2-7
CDR3: CASSLTASYEQYF
DNA: TGTGCCAGCAGCTTAACGGCCTCCTACGAGCAGTACTTC

V: TRBV5-1
size: few
D: TRBD2
J: TRBJ2-7
CDR3: CASSLEGLAGSEQYF
DNA: TGCGCCAGCAGCTTGGAGGGACTAGCGGGGTCCGAGCAGTACTTC

V: TRBV5-1
size: few
D: .
J: TRBJ2-7
CDR3: CASSLTYYEQYF
DNA: TGCGCCAGCAGCTTGACATACTACGAGCAGTACTTC

V: TRBV9
size: .
D: .
J: TRBJ2-7
CDR3: CASSHPRDVVGDYEQYF
DNA: TGTGCCAGCAGCCACCCCAGGGACGTGGTGGGGGACTACGAGCAGTACTTC

V: TRBV4-1
size: .
D: .
J: TRBJ1-2
CDR3: CASSQPGLSYGYTF
DNA: TGCGCCAGCAGCCAACCAGGATTAAGCTATGGCTACACCTTC